This TCR beta chain was identified during a study of neoadjuvant anti-PD-1 for oral cavity cancer. On the study more broadly: Around day 43, patients without progression received a fourth nivolumab dose before surgery.

Whole-study findings and limits: Higher pretreatment blood Treg/Th17 ratios correlated with higher pretreatment blood and lower post-treatment tumor TCRbeta clonality.

This CDR3 contains 15 residues. Germline loops: CDR1 SGHKS, CDR2 YYEKEE (reference sequence). Trimming removed 5 bases from V and 1 base from J, with 10 bases in between. Generated by immunoSEQ multiplex PCR, the TCRdb table keeps only in-frame clones and is missing some. The data show 55,000 to 80,000 clones, with less than 90% seen just once and 2.5% to 3% held by the top ten. This clone has more than one count but fewer than ten. What it binds is not known. Within the sample, other DNA sequences also encode this same CDR3. The time point is: after neoadjuvant nivolumab, at surgical resection. Stage II-IVA oral cavity squamous cell carcinoma was new and untreated by systemic or radiation therapy.

The origin of this receptor is a person between 40 and 85 years old with oral cavity squamous cell carcinoma. This sequence joins TRBV5-5 and TRBJ1-6; D not certain. Sequencing was performed on PBMCs, taken after nivolumab (anti-PD-1) treatment. CDR3 region: CASSLDGSYNSPLHF. The CDR3 DNA reads as TGTGCCAGCAGTCTAGACGGATCCTATAATTCACCCCTCCACTTT.